The next 15 T cell receptor beta chains were all read from a single sample in a study of cytomegalovirus exposure and HLA in healthy donors. Both 60 Vbeta primers and 13 Jbeta primers went into the PCR. Assay used: immunoSEQ multiplex PCR; TCRdb lists only in-frame clones, some missing. Seen here are about 50,000 clones, 65% to 80% observed once, and the top ten hold around 8.4%. The source material was PBMCs. The receptors originated from a woman in her 50s in good health and CMV-seronegative.

The rearrangement joins TRBV18 to TRBJ2-7; no clear D. The V end lost 2 bases, the J end lost 6 bases, and 8 bases lay between the germline ends. Germline loops: CDR1 KGHSH, CDR2 LQKENI. CDR3 length: 12 residues. The CDR3 region has the DNA TGTGCCAGCTCACCAGGAGTAGGCGAGCAGTACTTC. Its protein product is CASSPGVGEQYF.

J is TRBJ1-1 and V is TRBV29-1, with 9 bases lining up with TRBD1. After removal of 6 bases from V and 5 bases from J, the junction contained 4 bases not matched to a gene. CDR3 length: 12 residues. The germline gives CDR1 SQVTM, CDR2 ANQGSEA. The CDR3 spells CSVGQGRTEAFF. CDR3 DNA: TGCAGCGTGGGACAGGGTAGGACTGAAGCTTTCTTT.

Only one count was recorded for this clone. The rearrangement joins TRBV7-2 to TRBJ1-2; the D is unclear. The V gene's germline CDR1 is SGHTA and CDR2 FQGNSA. Trimming removed 1 base from V and 7 bases from J, with 13 bases in between. The CDR3 has 14 amino acids. Here the CDR3 reads CASSLVGGSGGYTF. CDR3 coding DNA: TGTGCCAGCAGCTTAGTTGGAGGGAGCGGTGGCTACACCTTC.

This chain joins TRBV2 and TRBJ1-2, with unresolved D. CDR3 size: 17 residues. In germline, CDR1 is SNHLY, CDR2 FYNNEI. V lost 3 bases and J 7 bases, leaving 24 bases between the germline ends. CDR3 DNA sequence: TGTGCCAGCAGTGAGGGCGGGAGCGGAGGCCTTAGATCTGGCTACACCTTC. Encoded protein: CASSEGGSGGLRSGYTF.

The gene calls are TRBV30 and TRBJ1-2, with D maybe TRBD1 (5 bases). The CDR3 spans 11 residues. Germline values: CDR1 GTSNPN, CDR2 SVGIG (reference sequence). V was cut by 3 bases and J by 4 bases, with 6 bases left in between. CDR3 region: CAWSTGYGYTF. CDR3 in DNA: TGTGCCTGGAGCACAGGCTATGGCTACACCTTC.

V usage is TRBV7-2 and J usage is TRBJ1-2; 10 bases agree with TRBD1. Trimming removed 5 bases from V and 8 bases from J; junction bases left unmatched: 14. The CDR3 consists of 16 residues. Germline loops: CDR1 SGHTA, CDR2 FQGNSA. Here the CDR3 DNA reads TGTGCCAGCAGCCCCGGGGGGACAGGGGACTCTCAAGGCTACACCTTC. It specifies CASSPGGTGDSQGYTF.

This chain joins TRBV7-8 and TRBJ1-3; 10 nucleotides line up with TRBD1. This CDR3 comprises 17 residues. The V gene's germline CDR1 is SGHVS and CDR2 FQNEAQ. The J segment lost 9 bases and the V segment lost 5 bases, leaving 16 bases of the junction unmatched. Written as DNA, the CDR3 is TGTGCCAGCAGCCCGACTCGCCGGGACAGGGGAGGTGGCACCATATATTTT. Its translation: CASSPTRRDRGGGTIYF.

The gene calls are TRBV28 and TRBJ1-2, with 7 bases lining up with TRBD1. The germline V gene has CDR1 MDHEN and CDR2 SYDVKM. This CDR3 comprises 17 residues. The trim removed 4 bases at V and 4 bases at J, leaving 15 bases unmatched. The CDR3 bases are TGTGCCAGCAGTTCATCTAGCGAGACAGGGAGGAGCTATGGCTACACCTTC. This translates into CASSSSSETGRSYGYTF.

The chain carries TRBV28 and TRBJ1-1; D remains ambiguous. V gave up 6 bases and J gave up 0 bases, with 8 bases separating them. Germline CDR1 is MDHEN and CDR2 is SYDVKM. The CDR3 extends over 13 amino acids. The CDR3 region is CASRTQMNTEAFF. CDR3 nucleotides: TGTGCCAGCAGGACTCAGATGAACACTGAAGCTTTCTTT.

This chain connects TRBV15 to TRBJ1-3, with 7 nucleotides matching TRBD1. The germline V gene encodes CDR1 LNHNV and CDR2 YYDKDF (reference sequence). The J segment lost 0 bases and the V segment lost 0 bases, leaving 2 bases of the junction unmatched. This CDR3 is built from 16 residues. The CDR3 DNA reads TGTGCCACCAGCAGAGATGGGACAGACTCTGGAAACACCATATATTTT. It codes for CATSRDGTDSGNTIYF.

The chain uses TRBV6-5 and TRBJ2-7, with 8 bases fitting TRBD1. Germline values: CDR1 MNHEY, CDR2 SVGAGI. V was clipped by 5 bases and J by 2 bases; unmatched bases: 8. CDR3 length: 15 amino acids. The CDR3 reads CASSGQGFRTYEQYF. The CDR3 coding sequence is TGTGCCAGCAGTGGACAGGGCTTTAGAACCTACGAGCAGTACTTC.

The chain is built from TRBV21-1 and TRBJ2-5; TRBD2, the D gene given by the table, was not confirmed from the DNA. TRBV21-1 is annotated as a pseudogene. The CDR3 sequence is 9 residues long. The CDR3 DNA reads TGTGCCAGGAGAGAGACCCAGTACTTC. Amino acids: CARRETQYF.

This clone appeared a few times. CDR3 in amino acids: CAISGRMNTEAFF. For the CDR3, the DNA is TGTGCCATCTCAGGGCGTATGAACACTGAAGCTTTCTTT. This chain links TRBV6-7 with TRBJ1-1; D might be TRBD1 (5 bases). TRBV6-7 is labeled an ORF, and its function is uncertain. The CDR3 totals 13 residues. Trimming left V 10 bases short and J 0 bases short, with 12 bases between.

This chain links TRBV10-1 with TRBJ2-5; D uncertain. Germline V CDR1 and CDR2: WNHNN, SYGVQD (reference sequence). V was trimmed by 7 bases and J by 0 bases, leaving 6 bases between them. The CDR3 has 12 amino acids. The CDR3 loop is CASTLYQETQYF. The CDR3 DNA is TGCGCCAGCACCTTGTACCAAGAGACCCAGTACTTC.

The rearrangement uses TRBV28 and TRBJ1-2; D is perhaps TRBD1 (5 bases). The CDR3 contains 13 residues. Germline V CDR1 and CDR2: MDHEN, SYDVKM. Trimming left V 6 bases short and J 4 bases short, with 12 bases between. The CDR3 reads CASSRGGSYGYTF. The CDR3 bases are TGTGCCAGCAGCCGGGGGGGATCCTATGGCTACACCTTC.